One TCR beta chain is described in this entry. V gave up 3 bases and J gave up 14 bases, with 18 bases separating them. Germline values: CDR1 MDHEN, CDR2 SYDVKM. The CDR3 is 13 residues long. The data stem from a study of cytomegalovirus exposure and HLA in healthy donors. Primers for the PCR totalled 60 Vbeta and 13 Jbeta. Sequencing was performed with immunoSEQ multiplex PCR; in TCRdb, only in-frame clones are kept and a portion is missing. Of tens of thousands of clones listed, approximately 84% are singletons. Sequencing was performed on PBMCs. This clonotype was obtained from a man between 45 and 60 years old in good health and CMV-seronegative. The rearrangement joins TRBV28 to TRBJ2-3, with TRBD2 as a possible D gene (6 bases). The CDR3: CASSFAGTGKGYF. CDR3 coding DNA: TGTGCCAGCAGTTTTGCGGGAACTGGGAAGGGGTATTTT. The full variable domain, its missing parts supplied by reference TRBV28 and TRBJ2-3, is DVKVTQSSRYLVKRTGEKVFLECVQDMDHENMFWYRQDPGLGLRLIYFSYDVKMKEKGDIPEGYSVSREKKERFSLILESASTNQTSMYLCASSFAGTGKGYFGPGTRLTVL.